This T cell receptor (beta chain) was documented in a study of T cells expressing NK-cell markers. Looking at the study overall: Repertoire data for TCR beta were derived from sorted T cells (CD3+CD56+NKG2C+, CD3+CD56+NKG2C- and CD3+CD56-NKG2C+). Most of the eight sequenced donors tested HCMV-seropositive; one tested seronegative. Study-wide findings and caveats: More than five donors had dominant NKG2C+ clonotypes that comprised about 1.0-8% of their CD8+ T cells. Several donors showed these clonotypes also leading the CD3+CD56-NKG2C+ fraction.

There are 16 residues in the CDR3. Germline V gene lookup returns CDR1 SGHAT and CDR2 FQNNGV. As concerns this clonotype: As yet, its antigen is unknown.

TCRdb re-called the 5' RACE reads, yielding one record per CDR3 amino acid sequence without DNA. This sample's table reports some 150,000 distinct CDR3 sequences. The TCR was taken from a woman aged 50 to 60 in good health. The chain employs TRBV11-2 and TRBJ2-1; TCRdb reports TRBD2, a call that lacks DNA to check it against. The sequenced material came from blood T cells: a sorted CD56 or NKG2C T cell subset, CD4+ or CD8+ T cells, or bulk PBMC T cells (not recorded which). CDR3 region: CASSLALAGVYNEQFF.